A single sample is the source of the 5 T cell receptor beta chains below, sequenced in a study of T-cell reconstitution after alpha-beta-depleted transplantation in children. This sample's TCRbeta library carried unique molecular identifier barcodes. TCRdb re-called the PCR reads with MiXCR, one entry per CDR3 protein. The sample holds some 500,000 distinct CDR3 sequences, approximately 29% seen once. The sequences come from PBMCs from the stem cell graft donor, collected from the stem cell graft. These receptors were obtained from a human donor who donated a stem cell graft to a child with aplastic anemia.

This sequence joins TRBV7-8 and TRBJ2-7; unclear D gene. V dropped 0 bases and J dropped 5 bases, with 11 bases sitting between them. The CDR3 totals 14 residues. Per germline, CDR1 SGHVS and CDR2 FQNEAQ. The DNA of the CDR3 is TGTGCCAGCAGCTTAGCCCGTTCCACCCACGAGCAGTACGTC. Translation: CASSLARSTHEQYV.

This chain uses TRBV9 with TRBJ2-5; D may be TRBD2 (5 bases). Germline V gives CDR1 SGDLS, CDR2 YYNGEE. This CDR3 spans 14 amino acids. The V end was cut by 4 bases, the J end by 1 base, with 11 bases between. In DNA, the CDR3 is TGTGCCAGCAGCCGTGACGGACTCCAAGAGACCCAGTACTTC. Its translation: CASSRDGLQETQYF.

The rearrangement joins TRBV19 to TRBJ2-1, with D tentatively TRBD1 (6 bases). CDR3 length: 15 residues. The germline V gene has CDR1 LNHDA and CDR2 SQIVND (reference sequence). Trimming left V 5 bases short and J 7 bases short, with 18 bases between. CDR3 loop: CASSFASARGNEQFF. In nucleotides, the CDR3 is TGTGCCAGTAGTTTCGCGTCGGCGAGGGGGAATGAGCAGTTCTTC.

A few counts support this clonotype. The chain joins TRBV5-6 to TRBJ1-2, with D possibly matching TRBD1 (5 bases). Per germline, CDR1 SGHDT and CDR2 YYEEEE. CDR3 length: 12 amino acids. Trimming took 1 base from V and 8 from J, leaving 9 bases between them. The CDR3 sequence: CASSLLRDGYTF. The CDR3 bases are TGTGCCAGCAGCTTGCTCAGGGACGGCTACACCTTC.

The rearrangement joins TRBV15 to TRBJ2-7; D is undetermined. Germline V gene data show CDR1 as LNHNV and CDR2 as YYDKDF (reference sequence). Trimming removed 0 bases at V and 2 bases at J, with 14 bases between. CDR3 length: 16 amino acids. CDR3 bases: TGTGCCACCAGCAGAGAGTCTATAACAGCTACCTACGAGCAGTACGTC. It codes for CATSRESITATYEQYV.